This T cell receptor beta chain was sequenced during a study of siplizumab effects on memory and regulatory T cells. Assaying covered about 99,000 TCR templates per sample. Sequencing used immunoSEQ multiplex PCR; TCRdb keeps in-frame clones, though not all of them. The repertoire holds around 45,000 clones, with about 90% as singletons. Worth noting for this clone: Antigen unknown.

The CDR3 runs 14 residues. V was cut by 1 base and J by 2 bases, with 9 bases left in between. The germline V gene has CDR1 LGHNA and CDR2 YNFKEQ. Unstimulated naive, memory, effector memory and TEMRA subsets from a few donor pairs were sequenced. Study outcomes and limitations: Unstimulated naive T cells seemed to show more diversity than memory cells did, and they also seemed to be among the major contributors to the alloresponse. Assignment of a naive or memory phenotype failed for roughly 75-97% of the proliferating CD4+ or CD8+ clones.

Sequencing was carried out using naive CD8+ T cells sorted from blood. The sequence derives from a human donor in good health. The chain has TRBV4-2 and TRBJ2-7, with D perhaps TRBD1 (6 bases). The CDR3 DNA sequence: TGTGCCAGCAGCCAAGCGGACAGCCCCTACGAGCAGTACTTC. Its translation: CASSQADSPYEQYF.